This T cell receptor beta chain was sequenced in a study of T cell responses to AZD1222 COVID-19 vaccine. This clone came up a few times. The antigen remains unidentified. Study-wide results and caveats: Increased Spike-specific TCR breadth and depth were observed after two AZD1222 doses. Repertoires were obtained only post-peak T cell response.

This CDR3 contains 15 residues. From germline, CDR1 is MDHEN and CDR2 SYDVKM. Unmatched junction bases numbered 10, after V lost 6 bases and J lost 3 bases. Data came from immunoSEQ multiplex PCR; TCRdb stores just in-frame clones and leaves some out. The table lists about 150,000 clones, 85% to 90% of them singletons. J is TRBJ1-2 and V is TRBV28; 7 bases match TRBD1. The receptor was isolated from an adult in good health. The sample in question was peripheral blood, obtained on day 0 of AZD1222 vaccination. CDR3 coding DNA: TGTGCCAGCAGGAATGACAGGGAGCGAGACTATGGCTACACCTTC. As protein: CASRNDRERDYGYTF.